This T cell receptor (beta chain) emerged from a study of blood T cell repertoires in COVID-19. As for the study in general: Samples came from the United States, Italy and Spain, spanning acute and convalescent COVID-19. PBMCs, B-cell-depleted T cells, or T cells were the source of the cDNA or gDNA that made up the material.

Study processing details: Amplified reference gene primers provided the basis for estimating nucleated cell counts. The data were produced by immunoSEQ multiplex PCR, yet TCRdb's version contains in-frame clones alone and is incomplete. V and J calls plus clone size are reproduced from that table; the DNA served to infer D and trimming. The sample holds about 180,000 clones, roughly 86% seen once. The germline V gene encodes CDR1 MGHRA and CDR2 YSYEKL. Trimming took 4 bases from V and 7 from J; bases not matched to a gene: 12. CDR3 length: 16 residues. This clone was observed once. V usage is TRBV4-1 and J usage is TRBJ2-2, with TRBD2 matching over 7 bases. Sequenced input: peripheral blood. This receptor was taken from a woman aged 25 to 39 with active or convalescent COVID-19. The CDR3 bases are TGCGCCAGCAGCCCGAGGACTAGTAATAATAACGGGGAGCTGTTTTTT. Amino acid sequence: CASSPRTSNNNGELFF.